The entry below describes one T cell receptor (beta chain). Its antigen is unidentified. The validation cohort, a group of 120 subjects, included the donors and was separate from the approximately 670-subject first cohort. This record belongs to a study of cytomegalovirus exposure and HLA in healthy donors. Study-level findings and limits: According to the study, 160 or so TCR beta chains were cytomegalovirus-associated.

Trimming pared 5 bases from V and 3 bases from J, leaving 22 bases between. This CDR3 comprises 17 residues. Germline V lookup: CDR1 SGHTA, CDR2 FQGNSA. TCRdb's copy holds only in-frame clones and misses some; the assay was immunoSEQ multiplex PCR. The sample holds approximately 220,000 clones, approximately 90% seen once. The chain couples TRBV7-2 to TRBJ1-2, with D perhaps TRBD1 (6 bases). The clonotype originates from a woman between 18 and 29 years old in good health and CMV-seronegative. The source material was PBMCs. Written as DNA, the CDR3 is TGTGCCAGCAGCCTAAGTCTCCTTTCTGGGGGCGACTATGGCTACACCTTC. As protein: CASSLSLLSGGDYGYTF.